These 5 T cell receptor beta chains came from one sample sequenced in a study of human T cells and chemical hapten exposure. Noted time point: pre-sensitization, week 0. As for treatment: therapeutic diphenylcyclopropenone sensitization with weekly scalp DPC. TCRdb fed the RACE reads into MiXCR, producing one record per CDR3 protein. Of under 300,000 distinct CDR3 sequences in the sample, about 8.6% were seen once. The material was whole blood, obtained in connection with sensitization to the hapten diphenylcyclopropenone (DPC). The source of these receptors is a woman in her forties with alopecia areata. Some clones in this sample may be carry-over from other donors' samples.

The chain recombines TRBV6-5 with TRBJ2-7; the D gene is possibly TRBD1 (6 bases). Trimming left V 6 bases short and J 5 bases short, with 17 bases between. The CDR3 extends over 14 amino acids. Germline CDR1 is MNHEY and CDR2 is SVGAGI. The CDR3 DNA reads as TGTGCCAGCAGCCTCTTCACGACAGGTAACGAGCAGTACTTC. Residues: CASSLFTTGNEQYF.

This clonotype was detected a few times. The chain joins TRBV27 to TRBJ2-2; D ambiguous. Germline values: CDR1 MNHEY, CDR2 SMNVEV (reference sequence). The CDR3 covers 13 residues. Between the trimmed V and J ends, which lost 0 bases and 8 bases, there was a span of 7 bases. CDR3 sequence reads: CASSLSPWGELFF. The CDR3 bases are TGTGCCAGCAGTTTATCCCCGTGGGGGGAGCTGTTTTTT.

This chain connects TRBV28 to TRBJ2-1, with D uncertain. The CDR3 is made up of 14 amino acids. V was cut by 5 bases and J by 5 bases, with 13 bases left in between. Germline V gene lookup returns CDR1 MDHEN and CDR2 SYDVKM. CDR3 sequence reads: CASSLSAEDNEQFF. The CDR3 nucleotides read TGTGCCAGCAGTCTCTCGGCCGAGGACAATGAGCAGTTCTTC.

This clonotype occurred many times. The chain carries TRBV7-2 and TRBJ1-5; possibly TRBD1 for D (6 bases). CDR1 and CDR2 (germline): SGHTA, FQGNSA. V lost 3 bases, J lost 5 bases, and 11 bases lay in between. There are 14 residues in the CDR3. The CDR3 coding sequence is TGTGCCAGCAGCTTCGGGACACCTTATCAGCCCCAGCATTTT. The encoded protein is CASSFGTPYQPQHF.

This clonotype was counted a few times. The CDR3 sequence: CASSQEGPGDSKLFF. CDR3 sequence (DNA): TGCGCCAGCAGCCAAGAGGGGCCCGGGGACAGCAAACTGTTTTTT. The chain joins TRBV4-1 to TRBJ1-4; 7 bases map to TRBD1. The V segment lost 0 bases and the J segment 11 bases; nucleotides outside the gene matches: 9. Germline-derived CDR1 and CDR2 are MGHRA and YSYEKL. CDR3 length equals 15 residues.